This entry lists 10 T cell receptor beta chains sequenced from one sample in a study of identical twins. In TCRdb, the 5' RACE reads were re-called with MiXCR into one record per CDR3 protein. The sample has about 700,000 distinct CDR3 sequences; around 8.6% are singletons. The same sample was also used in a study of yellow fever vaccine responses in identical twins.

The sample consisted of PBMCs. The receptor source for this set is a woman under 30 in good health.

This clonotype was detected ten times or more. The gene calls are TRBV7-2 and TRBJ2-5; no firm D call. The CDR3 spans 14 residues. Germline CDR1 and CDR2: SGHTA and FQGNSA. Trimming took 5 bases from V and 5 from J, leaving 15 bases between them. CDR3 amino acids: CASSPEFAEETQYF. In nucleotides, the CDR3 is TGTGCCAGCAGCCCCGAGTTTGCGGAGGAGACCCAGTACTTC.

The chain employs TRBV24-1 and TRBJ2-1, with 8 bases identical to TRBD2. Germline CDR1 and CDR2: KGHDR and SFDVKD. The CDR3 has 15 amino acids. V was pared by 5 bases and J by 4 bases, with 6 bases of the junction left unmatched. CDR3: CATSGQRERYNEQFF. CDR3 coding DNA: TGTGCCACCAGTGGTCAGCGGGAGCGTTACAATGAGCAGTTCTTC.

The chain is built from TRBV6-1 and TRBJ1-1; 11 bases are a match to TRBD1. The CDR3 is 18 amino acids. Trimming took 6 bases from V and 4 from J; bases not matched to a gene: 16. Germline V CDR1 and CDR2: MNHNS, SASEGT. For the CDR3, the DNA is TGTGCCAGCAGCCTTTTACCGGGACAGGGGGATGTTCCCACTGAAGCTTTCTTT. Translated, it gives CASSLLPGQGDVPTEAFF.

The chain employs TRBV24-1 and TRBJ2-5; 7 nucleotides agree with TRBD1. The CDR3 extends over 17 amino acids. The J segment lost 0 bases and the V segment lost 4 bases, leaving 10 bases of the junction unmatched. CDR1 and CDR2 from the germline V gene are KGHDR and SFDVKD. The CDR3 sequence is CATSEPAGTVYQETQYF. For the CDR3, the DNA is TGTGCCACCAGTGAGCCCGCCGGGACAGTGTACCAAGAGACCCAGTACTTC.

This clonotype was detected ten times or more. V and J are TRBV3-1 and TRBJ2-2; 8 bases are a match to TRBD1. J gave up 5 bases and V 3 bases, and 5 bases lay outside the gene matches. The germline V gene encodes CDR1 LGHDT and CDR2 YNNKEL (reference sequence). The CDR3 contains 15 residues. CDR3 residues: CASSQGDRRTGELFF. Here the CDR3 DNA reads TGTGCCAGCAGCCAGGGGGACAGGCGAACCGGGGAGCTGTTTTTT.

The chain has TRBV9 and TRBJ2-3; TRBD1 matches at 9 bases. The CDR3 totals 17 residues. The germline V gene has CDR1 SGDLS and CDR2 YYNGEE. With 4 bases clipped from V and 4 bases from J, the junction kept 13 bases outside the gene matches. The CDR3: CASSTPGQGSVSDTQYF. The CDR3 DNA is TGTGCCAGCAGCACACCGGGACAGGGAAGTGTGTCAGATACGCAGTATTTT.

The chain employs TRBV28 and TRBJ2-5, with unresolved D. The V gene's germline CDR1 is MDHEN and CDR2 SYDVKM. V lost 2 bases and J 3 bases, leaving 13 bases between the germline ends. The CDR3 runs 15 residues. Written as DNA, the CDR3 is TGTGCCAGCAGTTTAATCACCGCAAGTGAAGAGACCCAGTACTTC. Translating it yields CASSLITASEETQYF.

This clonotype came up many times. CDR3 sequence reads: CASSVVQAPNYGYTF. Here the CDR3 DNA reads TGTGCCAGCAGCGTAGTGCAGGCGCCTAACTATGGCTACACCTTC. The chain uses TRBV9 and TRBJ1-2; D is uncertain. Germline CDR1 and CDR2: SGDLS and YYNGEE. Trimming took off 0 bases at V and 0 bases at J, with 9 bases between the two ends. The CDR3 runs to 15 residues.

The rearrangement joins TRBV27 to TRBJ2-5; D is ambiguous. The CDR3 runs to 13 residues. In germline, CDR1 is MNHEY, CDR2 SMNVEV (reference sequence). V lost 2 bases and J 7 bases, leaving 11 bases between the germline ends. The CDR3 reads CASSLGMWGTQYF. Written as DNA, the CDR3 is TGTGCCAGCAGTTTAGGGATGTGGGGGACCCAGTACTTC.

This clonotype was detected only a few times. This rearrangement joins TRBV20-1 to TRBJ2-3; 9 bases align to TRBD1. The CDR3 extends over 16 amino acids. Germline CDR1 is DFQATT and CDR2 is SNEGSKA (reference sequence). J lost 4 bases, V lost 5 bases, and 13 bases had no gene match. CDR3 sequence reads: CSADKPGQGLADTQYF. The CDR3 DNA reads as TGCAGTGCTGATAAACCGGGACAGGGACTCGCAGATACGCAGTATTTT.